This T cell receptor beta chain was observed in a study of Graves' ophthalmopathy and Graves' hyperthyroidism. Study observations and caveats: For separating ophthalmopathy from stable hyperthyroidism, a 13-signature model gave 87.88% sensitivity and approximately 76% specificity.

Uncontrolled infections, other autoimmune diseases, pregnancy or lactation barred patients from enrollment. RNA transcripts were the source from which TCR beta CDR3 regions were amplified. The first round was an RT-PCR with HTBI primers, and the second round was a multiplex PCR. TCRdb re-analysed the multiplex PCR reads in MiXCR, keeping a single row per CDR3 protein. The sample consists of 500,000 to 600,000 distinct CDR3 sequences, about 35% of them appearing once. This clonotype was seen many times. Its antigen is still unknown. CDR1 and CDR2 (germline): SQVTM, ANQGSEA. V lost 7 bases to trimming and J lost 5 bases, with 14 bases between them. The CDR3 has 13 residues.

This sequence joins TRBV29-1 and TRBJ2-2; TRBD1 or TRBD2 may be the D gene (5 bases each). The sequencing sample was made of peripheral blood or thyroid tissue (not recorded which). This receptor was obtained from an adult man with Graves' hyperthyroidism. The CDR3 here is CSAPGARTGELFF. The CDR3 bases are TGCAGCGCGCCCGGGGCGAGGACCGGGGAGCTGTTTTTT.